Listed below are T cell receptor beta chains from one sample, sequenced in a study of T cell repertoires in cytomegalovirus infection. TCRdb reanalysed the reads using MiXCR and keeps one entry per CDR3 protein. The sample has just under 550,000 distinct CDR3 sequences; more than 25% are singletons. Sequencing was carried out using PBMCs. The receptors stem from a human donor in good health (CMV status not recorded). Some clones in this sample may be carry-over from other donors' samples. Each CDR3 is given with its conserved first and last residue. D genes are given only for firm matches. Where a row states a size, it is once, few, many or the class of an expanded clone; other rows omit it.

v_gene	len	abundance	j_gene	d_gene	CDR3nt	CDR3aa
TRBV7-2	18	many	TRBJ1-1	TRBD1	TGTGCCAGCAGCTTAGTTAGTAGGGGACAGGGGAGGAACACTGAAGCTTTCTTT	CASSLVSRGQGRNTEAFF
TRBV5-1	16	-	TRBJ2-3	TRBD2	TGCGCCAGCAGCTTGGGGGTAGCGGGCCCCACAGATACGCAGTATTTT	CASSLGVAGPTDTQYF
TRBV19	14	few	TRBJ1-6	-	TGTGCCAGTAGTATAGGACCGAATAATTCACCCCTCCACTTT	CASSIGPNNSPLHF
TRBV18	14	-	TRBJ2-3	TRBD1	TGTGCCAGCTCACCCTCCAGGGGGCCAGATACGCAGTATTTT	CASSPSRGPDTQYF
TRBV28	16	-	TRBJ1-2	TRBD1	TGTGCCAGCAGTTTCGGGAGGGGGCAAGGGAACTATGGCTACACCTTC	CASSFGRGQGNYGYTF
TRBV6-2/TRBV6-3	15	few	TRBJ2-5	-	TGTGCCAGCAGTTACTCGACGGTAGTCGGAGAGACCCAGTACTTC	CASSYSTVVGETQYF
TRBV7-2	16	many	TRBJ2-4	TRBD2	TGTGCCAGCAGCCCACTAGCGGGAGGGAACAAAAACATTCAGTACTTC	CASSPLAGGNKNIQYF
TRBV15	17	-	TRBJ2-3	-	TGTGCCACCAGCAGAGATTGGGGCGGGGCAGGCCCAGATACGCAGTATTTT	CATSRDWGGAGPDTQYF
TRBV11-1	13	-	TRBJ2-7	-	TGTGCCAGCAGCGCCTGTACTACGAAGGGGCAGTACTTC	CASSACTTKGQYF
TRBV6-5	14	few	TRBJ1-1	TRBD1	TGTGCCAGCAGTAGGGGGCTACGGAACACTGAAGCTTTCTTT	CASSRGLRNTEAFF
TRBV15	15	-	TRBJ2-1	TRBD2	TGTGCCACCAGCAGTTTGCGCGGGAGGGCCTTTGAGCAGTTCTTC	CATSSLRGRAFEQFF
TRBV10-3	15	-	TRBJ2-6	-	TGTGCCATCAGTGATGGCATGTCTGGGGCCAACGTCCTGACTTTC	CAISDGMSGANVLTF
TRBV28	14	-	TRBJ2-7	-	TGTGCCAGCAGTGTGGCGGGTAGCTCCTACGAGCAGTACTTC	CASSVAGSSYEQYF
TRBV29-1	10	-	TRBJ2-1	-	TGCAGCGTTGGATCGACTGAGCAGTTCTTC	CSVGSTEQFF
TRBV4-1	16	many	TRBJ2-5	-	TGCGCCAGCAGCCAAAATCGAGGTAGCGGCGACGAGACCCAGTACTTC	CASSQNRGSGDETQYF
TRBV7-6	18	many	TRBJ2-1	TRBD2	TGTGCCAGCAGCCAGCCTTATTTCCGGGAGGGGCGTAGGGATGAGCAGTTCTTC	CASSQPYFREGRRDEQFF
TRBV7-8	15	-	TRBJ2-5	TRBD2	TGTGCCAGCAGCTTCTCACGGGAGGGGAAAGAGACCCAGTACTTC	CASSFSREGKETQYF
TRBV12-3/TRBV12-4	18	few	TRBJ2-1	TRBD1	TGTGCCAGCAGTGCATTAAGGGACAGGGAGGAGGATAACAATGAGCAGTTCTTC	CASSALRDREEDNNEQFF
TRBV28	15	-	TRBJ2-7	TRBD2	TGTGCCAGCAGCCCTGTAGCGGGGAAGTCCTACGAGCAGTACTTC	CASSPVAGKSYEQYF
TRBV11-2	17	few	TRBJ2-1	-	TGTGCCAGCAGCACGATCCTCACGGGGGCCTACTACAATGAGCAGTTCTTC	CASSTILTGAYYNEQFF
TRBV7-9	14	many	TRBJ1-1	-	TGTGCCAGCAGCCGAGACAGTGGGGACACTGAAGCTTTCTTT	CASSRDSGDTEAFF
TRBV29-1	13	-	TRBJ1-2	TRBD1	TGCAGCGTTGTGGACAGGAGGGTCTATGGCTACACCTTC	CSVVDRRVYGYTF
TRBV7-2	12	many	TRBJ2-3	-	TGTGCCAGCAGCTTCTTGGGGGATACGCAGTATTTT	CASSFLGDTQYF
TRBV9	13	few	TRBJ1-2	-	TGTGCCAGCAGCGTAGATCAGGGTTATGGCTACACCTTC	CASSVDQGYGYTF
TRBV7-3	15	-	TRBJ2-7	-	TGTGCCAGCAGCTTACGGGGCCCCCTAGCACCCGAGCAGTACTTC	CASSLRGPLAPEQYF
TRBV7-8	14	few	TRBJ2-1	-	TGTGCCAGCAGCTTCCGGGACGCCTACAATGAGCAGTTCTTC	CASSFRDAYNEQFF
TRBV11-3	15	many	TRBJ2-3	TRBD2	TGTGCCAGCAGCCTAGGTACTAGCGGGAGAGATACGCAGTATTTT	CASSLGTSGRDTQYF
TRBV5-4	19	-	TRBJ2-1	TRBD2	TGTGCCAGCAGCAAGGGACTAGCGGGAGGCCCTTCAATGGGTAATGAGCAGTTCTTC	CASSKGLAGGPSMGNEQFF
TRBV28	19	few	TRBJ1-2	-	TGTGCCAGCAGTTTATTCCCCCCGGTTTCACAGGGCCAATTCTATGGCTACACCTTC	CASSLFPPVSQGQFYGYTF
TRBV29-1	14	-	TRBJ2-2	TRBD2	TGCAGCGTTGTGGGGGGGGGGTCGGCCGGGGAGCTGTTTTTT	CSVVGGGSAGELFF
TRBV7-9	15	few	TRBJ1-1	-	TGTGCCAGCAGCCCCGCGCACACCATGAACACTGAAGCTTTCTTT	CASSPAHTMNTEAFF
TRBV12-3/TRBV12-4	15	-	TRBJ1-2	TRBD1	TGTGCCAGCAGTAGGGGGACAGGGGGTGGCTATGGCTACACCTTC	CASSRGTGGGYGYTF
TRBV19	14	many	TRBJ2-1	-	TGTGCCAGTAGTATAGGGAGCTCCTACAATGAGCAGTTCTTC	CASSIGSSYNEQFF
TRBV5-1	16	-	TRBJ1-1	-	TGCGCCAGCAGCTTGGGAGTTGGCAGGATGAACACTGAAGCTTTCTTT	CASSLGVGRMNTEAFF
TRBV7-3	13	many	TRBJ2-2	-	TGTGCCAGCAGCCCCTATAGCGCCGGGGAGCTGTTTTTT	CASSPYSAGELFF
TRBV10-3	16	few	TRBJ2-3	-	TGTGCCATCCCGTCGGATCCCAACGCTCACACAGATACGCAGTATTTT	CAIPSDPNAHTDTQYF
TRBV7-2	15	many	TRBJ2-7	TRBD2	TGTGCCAGCAGCTCAGCGGGAGGGCCGTATTACGAGCAGTACTTC	CASSSAGGPYYEQYF
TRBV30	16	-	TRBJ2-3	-	TGTGCCTGGCTACGAAAAGGGGGGCCCCGGACAGATACGCAGTATTTT	CAWLRKGGPRTDTQYF